The sequence of this T cell receptor (beta chain) was determined in a study of cytomegalovirus exposure and HLA in healthy donors. General study points: Most TCRs appeared rarely, but some public TCRs recurred in many donors. Later analysis associated a missense DCLRE1C variant with TCR beta V- and J-gene trimming. Immune exposure information available was restricted to CMV serostatus.

This clone was picked up a small number of times. Its antigen is not identified. The CDR3 totals 15 residues. Germline CDR1 and CDR2: MNHEY and SVGAGI. V was pared by 10 bases and J by 2 bases, with 12 bases of the junction left unmatched. PCR amplification relied on 60 Vbeta primers (plus 13 Jbeta primers). Authors' processing steps: In a later analysis, about 12 million of 60 million to 80 million unique beta chains occurred in at least two donors. The table came from immunoSEQ multiplex PCR; TCRdb's copy has only in-frame clones and leaves some out. D and trimming come from the DNA, and the V and J calls and clone size come from that table. Found here are about 280,000 clones, around 90% of them singletons; the top ten hold around 2.1%.

The J gene is TRBJ2-5, the V gene TRBV6-5; 8 nucleotides align to TRBD1. Sequencing was carried out using PBMCs. This clonotype was obtained from a woman younger than 30 in good health and CMV-seronegative. CDR3 nucleotides: TGTGCCACCAACTGGTACCGGGACAGGCAAGAGACCCAGTACTTC. It translates to CATNWYRDRQETQYF.